The 31 T cell receptor beta chains listed next were all sequenced from one sample in a study of identical twins. Each CDR3 protein is one row after TCRdb ran MiXCR on the 5' RACE reads. The data contain hundreds of thousands of distinct CDR3 sequences, approximately 24% of them singletons. This same sample was also part of a study on T cells expressing NK-cell markers.

The sequenced material came from CD4+ T cells sorted from blood. These TCRs come from a woman aged 18-29 years in good health.

The sample holds a few counts of this clonotype. This CDR3 is CASSLTGTDGETQYF. The CDR3 region has the DNA TGTGCCAGCAGTCTGACCGGGACAGACGGGGAGACCCAGTACTTC. The chain joins TRBV12-3 or TRBV12-4 to TRBJ2-5; 7 nucleotides match TRBD1. V was clipped by 5 bases and J by 5 bases; unmatched bases: 11. CDR3 size: 15 residues.

This clonotype has more than one count but fewer than ten. The chain carries TRBV12-3 or TRBV12-4 and TRBJ2-1; TRBD1 matches 7 bases. CDR3 length: 15 amino acids. The junction had 8 bases not matched to a gene; V was cut back by 5 bases and J by 4 bases. CDR3 in DNA: TGTGCCAGCAGTCCCAGGACAGGTTTTTACAATGAGCAGTTCTTC. This codes for CASSPRTGFYNEQFF.

The chain recombines TRBV5-6 with TRBJ2-1; D is perhaps TRBD1 (6 bases). The CDR3 loop spans 15 amino acids. The germline V gene encodes CDR1 SGHDT and CDR2 YYEEEE. V lost 6 bases to trimming and J lost 2 bases, with 15 bases between them. The CDR3 loop reads CASTSLGAAYNEQFF. CDR3 nucleotides: TGTGCCAGCACCTCATTGGGGGCCGCCTACAATGAGCAGTTCTTC.

The chain recombines TRBV12-3 or TRBV12-4 with TRBJ1-2; D is unresolved. The CDR3 length is 11 residues. V lost 7 bases, J lost 5 bases, and 8 bases lay in between. CDR3 sequence (DNA): TGTGCCAGCACGATGGGGTATGGCTACACCTTC. It specifies CASTMGYGYTF.

This clonotype was counted only a few times. V is TRBV20-1 and J is TRBJ1-1, with D possibly matching TRBD1 (6 bases). Germline loops: CDR1 DFQATT, CDR2 SNEGSKA (reference sequence). This CDR3 is built from 14 residues. The CDR3 sequence: CSPRYRYRDTEAFF. Written as DNA, the CDR3 is TGCAGCCCGCGATACAGATACAGGGACACTGAAGCTTTCTTT.

This CDR3 reads CASSLDGDKNIQYF. The CDR3 nucleotides read TGCGCCAGCAGCTTGGACGGGGACAAAAACATTCAGTACTTC. V and J are TRBV5-1 and TRBJ2-4, with D possibly being TRBD2 (5 bases). Trimming took 0 bases from V and 3 from J, leaving 7 bases between them. Germline CDR1 and CDR2: SGHRS and YFSETQ. This CDR3 comprises 14 residues.

The chain employs TRBV10-3 and TRBJ2-1; tentatively, D is TRBD1 (6 bases). This CDR3 has 16 amino acids. Per the germline V gene, CDR1 is ENHRY and CDR2 is SYGVKD. V was clipped by 4 bases and J by 4 bases, with 17 bases between them. The DNA of the CDR3 is TGTGCCATCAGTGCCATGACAGGTGAGAGGTACAATGAGCAGTTCTTC. This translates into CAISAMTGERYNEQFF.

The chain recombines TRBV11-2 with TRBJ2-7, with TRBD1 as a possible D gene (6 bases). The V gene's germline CDR1 is SGHAT and CDR2 FQNNGV. V was pared by 6 bases and J by 7 bases, with 22 bases between. The CDR3 has 15 amino acids. CDR3 DNA: TGTGCCAGCAGGGGGGCGGAAAGGACCCTCGGGGAGCAGTACTTC. Its translation is CASRGAERTLGEQYF.

This clonotype has a handful of counts. The chain links TRBV5-1 to TRBJ2-5, with 8 bases matching TRBD1. J was trimmed by 5 bases and V by 4 bases; bases with no gene match: 7. The CDR3 is made up of 14 amino acids. The germline V gene encodes CDR1 SGHRS and CDR2 YFSETQ. The CDR3 coding sequence is TGCGCCAGCAGCGCAGGACAGGGCGTCGAGACCCAGTACTTC. Translated: CASSAGQGVETQYF. Variable domain in full (rest from reference TRBV5-1 and TRBJ2-5): KAGVTQTPRYLIKTRGQQVTLSCSPISGHRSVSWYQQTPGQGLQFLFEYFSETQRNKGNFPGRFSGRQFSNSRSEMNVSTLELGDSALYLCASSAGQGVETQYFGPGTRLLVL.

The V call is TRBV9, the J call TRBJ2-3, with D maybe TRBD2 (6 bases). The CDR3 extends over 14 amino acids. The V end was cut by 3 bases, the J end by 2 bases, with 10 bases between. Looked up from germline, CDR1 is SGDLS and CDR2 is YYNGEE. This CDR3 reads CASSAGTSTDTQYF. The CDR3 DNA sequence: TGTGCCAGCAGCGCCGGGACTTCCACAGATACGCAGTATTTT.

In its sample, this clonotype was seen a few times. J is TRBJ2-3 and V is TRBV3-1, with a weak D call TRBD2 (5 bases). The ends were cut back, 1 base at V and 2 bases at J, with 13 bases in the middle. Germline V gene lookup returns CDR1 LGHDT and CDR2 YNNKEL (reference sequence). This CDR3 region has 16 residues. The DNA for the CDR3 is TGTGCCAGCAGCCAAGTTGGGGAGTGGGTCACAGATACGCAGTATTTT. Residues: CASSQVGEWVTDTQYF.

The V and J genes are TRBV9 and TRBJ2-7; the D is unclear. Germline V gives CDR1 SGDLS, CDR2 YYNGEE. V lost 0 bases and J 3 bases, leaving 13 bases between the germline ends. This CDR3 has 15 residues. The CDR3 sequence is CASSVGPSSDYEQYF. The CDR3 DNA reads as TGTGCCAGCAGCGTAGGCCCAAGCTCGGACTACGAGCAGTACTTC.

The rearrangement links TRBV9 to TRBJ2-1; 10 nucleotides match TRBD2. V was pared by 4 bases and J by 6 bases, with 13 bases of the junction left unmatched. CDR3 size: 17 residues. CDR1 and CDR2 from the germline V gene are SGDLS and YYNGEE. CDR3 region: CASSQRRLASGSNEQFF. CDR3 coding DNA: TGTGCCAGCAGCCAAAGGCGTCTTGCTAGCGGGAGCAATGAGCAGTTCTTC.

The gene calls are TRBV6-5 and TRBJ2-3; the D is unclear. The V end lost 4 bases, the J end lost 0 bases, and 5 bases lay between the germline ends. The germline CDR1 and CDR2 sequences are MNHEY and SVGAGI. This CDR3 has 13 residues. CDR3 loop: CASSFISTDTQYF. The CDR3 DNA reads as TGTGCCAGCAGTTTTATCAGCACAGATACGCAGTATTTT.

This chain links TRBV4-3 with TRBJ2-5; D ambiguous. CDR3 length: 15 residues. Trimming removed 7 bases from V and 5 bases from J, with 20 bases in between. CDR1 and CDR2 from the germline V gene are LGHNA and YSLEER. The CDR3 bases are TGCGCCAGCACCCCAGAGGTAGATATCTGGGAGACCCAGTACTTC. This gives the protein CASTPEVDIWETQYF.

The chain carries TRBV12-3 or TRBV12-4 and TRBJ2-1; 7 bases map to TRBD2. V shed 6 bases and J 7 bases; nucleotides not matched to a gene: 12. There are 15 residues in the CDR3. CDR3 DNA: TGTGCCAGCAGATCCGGGGCGGGAGACCGGAATGAGCAGTTCTTC. Its translation is CASRSGAGDRNEQFF.

The chain links TRBV29-1 to TRBJ1-1; no clear D gene. Germline V gives CDR1 SQVTM, CDR2 ANQGSEA. The CDR3 contains 11 residues. V dropped 4 bases and J dropped 1 base, with 4 bases sitting between them. The CDR3 DNA is TGCAGCGTTGGAGCGAACACTGAAGCTTTCTTT. As protein: CSVGANTEAFF.

This clonotype was observed a handful of times. This sequence joins TRBV20-1 and TRBJ1-1; no clear D. V was cut by 4 bases and J by 5 bases, with 14 bases left in between. There are 13 residues in the CDR3. Looked up from germline, CDR1 is DFQATT and CDR2 is SNEGSKA (reference sequence). DNA for the CDR3: TGCAGTGCTACTATCGCTCGTAGGACTGAAGCTTTCTTT. Encoded protein: CSATIARRTEAFF.

This clonotype was seen repeatedly, ten times or more. The rearrangement links TRBV12-3 or TRBV12-4 to TRBJ1-1; a possible D gene is TRBD1 (5 bases). The CDR3 has 13 amino acids. The V gene lost 5 bases and the J gene lost 6 bases, with 13 bases spanning the gap. CDR3 bases: TGTGCCAGCAGTGGTCGAGGGGTACCTGAAGCTTTCTTT. This translates into CASSGRGVPEAFF.

The rearrangement joins TRBV20-1 to TRBJ1-2, with 8 nucleotides matching TRBD1. CDR1 DFQATT and CDR2 SNEGSKA come from the germline V gene (reference sequence). This CDR3 contains 13 residues. V shed 5 bases, J shed 3 bases, and the junction held 5 bases outside the gene matches. The DNA of the CDR3 is TGCAGTGCTTCAAACAGGGGGGACTATGGCTACACCTTC. This translates into CSASNRGDYGYTF.

V is TRBV7-9 and J is TRBJ2-3, with D possibly being TRBD1 or TRBD2 (5 bases each). Per germline, CDR1 SEHNR and CDR2 FQNEAQ (reference sequence). Trimming removed 3 bases at V and 3 bases at J, with 16 bases between. The CDR3 sequence is 16 residues long. The DNA of the CDR3 is TGTGCCAGCAGCTTCAGGGTTTATCGAGGGACAGATACGCAGTATTTT. Translating it yields CASSFRVYRGTDTQYF.

The chain uses TRBV5-1 and TRBJ2-2; possible D gene TRBD1, 5 bases. The CDR3 totals 14 residues. CDR1 SGHRS and CDR2 YFSETQ come from the germline V gene. Trimming stripped 1 base from V and 6 bases from J, with 10 bases between. DNA of the CDR3: TGCGCCAGCAGCTTGCAGGGCCCGGCCGGGGAGCTGTTTTTT. It specifies CASSLQGPAGELFF.

This clonotype appeared a few times. This rearrangement joins TRBV20-1 to TRBJ2-1; a possible D gene is TRBD2 (5 bases). Deletions cut 6 bases from V and 5 bases from J, with 17 bases between. The germline gives CDR1 DFQATT, CDR2 SNEGSKA (reference sequence). CDR3 length equals 14 residues. The CDR3 is CSAADLPGDNEQFF. For the CDR3, the DNA is TGCAGTGCAGCGGACCTTCCGGGCGACAATGAGCAGTTCTTC.

This clonotype occurred a few times. The CDR3 DNA reads as TGCGCCAGCAGCTTCGGGACTAGCGGGATGTATGAGCAGTTCTTC. Its translation: CASSFGTSGMYEQFF. The J gene is TRBJ2-1, the V gene TRBV4-3; TRBD2 matches at 13 bases. Germline CDR1 reads LGHNA; CDR2 reads YSLEER. The junction had 6 bases not matched to a gene; V was cut back by 5 bases and J by 8 bases. The CDR3 runs to 15 residues.

The gene calls are TRBV5-1 and TRBJ1-5, with D perhaps TRBD1 (6 bases). CDR1 is SGHRS, CDR2 YFSETQ, per germline. The ends were cut back, 4 bases at V and 4 bases at J, with 15 bases in the middle. This CDR3 contains 15 residues. The CDR3 sequence: CASSPQTGENQPQHF. The CDR3 nucleotides are TGCGCCAGCAGCCCCCAGACAGGCGAGAATCAGCCCCAGCATTTT.

J is TRBJ2-5 and V is TRBV7-6; maybe TRBD2 (5 bases). The CDR3 sequence is 13 residues long. Trimming stripped 4 bases from V and 7 bases from J, with 13 bases between. Germline-derived CDR1 and CDR2 are SGHVS and FNYEAQ. CDR3: CASSSGLTGTQYF. The CDR3 region has the DNA TGTGCCAGCAGCTCCGGACTGACGGGGACCCAGTACTTC.

J is TRBJ1-5 and V is TRBV9, with 7 bases lining up with TRBD1. CDR3 length: 14 amino acids. V lost 4 bases, J lost 7 bases, and 8 bases stayed unmatched. CDR1 and CDR2 (germline): SGDLS, YYNGEE. The CDR3, as DNA: TGTGCCAGCAGCAGACAGGGCGGAGGACAGCCCCAGCATTTT. It codes for CASSRQGGGQPQHF.

In its sample, this clonotype was seen a few times. The J gene is TRBJ2-7, the V gene TRBV7-9; 10 bases align to TRBD1. Germline CDR1 reads SEHNR; CDR2 reads FQNEAQ (reference sequence). Trimming cost V 8 bases and J 3 bases; bases outside gene matches: 7. The CDR3 totals 14 residues. For the CDR3, the DNA is TGTGCCAGCGGACCGACAGGGGGCAACTACGAGCAGTACTTC. Translation: CASGPTGGNYEQYF.

The chain links TRBV6-2 or TRBV6-3 to TRBJ2-7; weak D call: TRBD2 (5 bases). Germline V gene lookup returns CDR1 MNHEY and CDR2 SVGEGT. The V and J ends lost 2 bases and 4 bases respectively, with 15 bases between them. The CDR3 is 15 residues long. The CDR3 DNA reads TGTGCCAGCAGTTACGAGACGGGAAGGGCTTACGAGCAGTACTTC. Translating gives CASSYETGRAYEQYF.

The chain is built from TRBV7-9 and TRBJ1-3; 8 bases map to TRBD1. This CDR3 is built from 16 residues. The germline V gene has CDR1 SEHNR and CDR2 FQNEAQ (reference sequence). Losses at the gene ends were 5 bases for V and 2 bases for J; bases not matched to a gene: 8. The CDR3: CASSVRQGLAGNTIYF. The CDR3, as DNA: TGTGCCAGCAGCGTACGACAGGGGTTAGCTGGAAACACCATATATTTT.

The rearrangement joins TRBV5-1 to TRBJ2-1; 10 bases match TRBD1. The J segment lost 8 bases and the V segment lost 0 bases, leaving 5 bases of the junction unmatched. The CDR3 is made up of 15 amino acids. The germline gives CDR1 SGHRS, CDR2 YFSETQ. The CDR3 nucleotides are TGCGCCAGCAGCTTGGGACAGGGGGCGGTTGATGAGCAGTTCTTC. It yields the protein CASSLGQGAVDEQFF.